What follows is one T cell receptor beta chain and its context. Its antigen is unidentified. This entry comes from a study of T cell repertoires in cytomegalovirus infection. The overall study: CMV infection plus the matching HLA type was flagged by public TCR beta signatures. Study-level findings and limits: Using cumulative public TCR beta family frequency, the authors identified those who carried CMV together with the relevant HLA. Predominance within the ex vivo response was attributable to HLA-C-restricted CMV-specific TCR beta clonotypes.

CDR3 length: 16 residues. V was clipped by 1 base and J by 2 bases; unmatched bases: 6. Per the germline V gene, CDR1 is LGHDT and CDR2 is YNNKEL (reference sequence). MiXCR, run by TCRdb on the reads, gives a single entry per CDR3 protein. The profile shows nearly 550,000 distinct CDR3 sequences, more than 15% of them singletons. The receptor was derived from a human donor in good health (CMV status not recorded). Some clones in this sample may be carry-over from other donors' samples. The sample was CD8+ T cells from PBMCs. The chain couples TRBV3-1 to TRBJ2-7; TRBD1 agrees at 9 bases. DNA of the CDR3: TGTGCCAGCAGCCAAGGGTTAAGGGACAGGGCCTACGAGCAGTACTTC. Translated, it gives CASSQGLRDRAYEQYF.